This is a list of T cell receptor beta chains from one sample in a study of cytomegalovirus exposure and HLA in healthy donors. The repertoire was sequenced with immunoSEQ multiplex PCR; TCRdb's copy has only in-frame clones and lacks some. The sample records about 230,000 clones, around 80% being singletons. Sequences were obtained from PBMCs. The receptor set was obtained from a woman aged 55-70 years in good health and CMV-seropositive. The CDR3 runs from the conserved cysteine through the conserved F or W.

V,CDR3
TRBV30,CAWSVGVSLDMNTEAFF
TRBV9,CASSVSGEYNEQFF
TRBV9,CASSPRTSADTQYF
TRBV5-6,CASRIRGSGNTIYF
TRBV7-9,CASSPWDRLNYGYTF
TRBV10-3,CAIKGESYGYTF
TRBV9,CASSPRSRGRPGELFF
TRBV5-5,CASSRQASYGYTF
TRBV7-3,CASSTSGGYEQYF
TRBV5-5,CASSAAREDTEAFF
TRBV28,CASSLRGTGANVLTF
TRBV11-2,CASSRPRDREQPQHF
TRBV4-3,CASSQVLDFTDTQYF
TRBV5-4,CASSLTGNTEAFF
TRBV7-3,CASSSRQEHEAFF
TRBV6-5,CASSGQTNTEAFF
TRBV29-1,CSVRTGAATDTQYF
TRBV5-6,CASSGRRRPTDTQYF
TRBV5-1,CASSVTGGNEQFF
TRBV4-1,CASSPRGDETQYF
TRBV6-1,CASRAAGGSSTEAFF
TRBV7-2,CASRLQGASSGANVLTF
TRBV9,CASSVNRVRGAEQYF
TRBV13,CASSLERSPLHF